Listed below are T cell receptor beta chains from one sample, sequenced in a study of blood T cells in healthy people across ages. TCRdb reprocessed the 5' RACE reads with MiXCR, giving one entry per CDR3 protein. The table includes hundreds of thousands of distinct CDR3 sequences, about 43% detected once. Material for sequencing was blood. These receptors were collected from a man at least 80 years old in good health. Each CDR3 is given with its conserved first and last residue. A D gene is named only where the DNA matches it firmly. Clone size appears in some rows only: once, few, many, or a class for an expanded clone.

d_gene: NA; v_gene: TRBV4-2; abundance: NA; j_gene: TRBJ2-2; CDR3nt: TGTGCCAGCAGCCAAGATAGCCGAAACACCGGGGAGCTGTTTTTT; CDR3aa: CASSQDSRNTGELFF
d_gene: NA; v_gene: TRBV6-2/TRBV6-3; abundance: few; j_gene: TRBJ2-7; CDR3nt: TGTGCCAGCAGTCGCCTAGGAAGCGAGCAGTACTTC; CDR3aa: CASSRLGSEQYF
d_gene: TRBD1; v_gene: TRBV11-3; abundance: once; j_gene: TRBJ2-2; CDR3nt: TGTGCCAGCAGCCCGGACAGGGGAACCGGGGAGCTGTTTTTT; CDR3aa: CASSPDRGTGELFF
d_gene: NA; v_gene: TRBV28; abundance: NA; j_gene: TRBJ2-7; CDR3nt: TGTGCCAGCAGTTCCCCGCGGGGAACCTCCCCCTACGAGCAGTACTTC; CDR3aa: CASSSPRGTSPYEQYF
d_gene: TRBD1; v_gene: TRBV20-1; abundance: once; j_gene: TRBJ1-5; CDR3nt: TGCAGTGCTACCCAGGACAGGGGTGGCCAGCCCCAGCATTTT; CDR3aa: CSATQDRGGQPQHF
d_gene: TRBD1; v_gene: TRBV4-3; abundance: NA; j_gene: TRBJ2-7; CDR3nt: TGCGCCAGCAGCCAGACCGGGACAGGACCCTACGAGCAGTACTTC; CDR3aa: CASSQTGTGPYEQYF
d_gene: TRBD2; v_gene: TRBV6-2/TRBV6-3; abundance: few; j_gene: TRBJ2-1; CDR3nt: TGTGCCAGCAGTTACGGCGGACTAGCGGGGTTCTTC; CDR3aa: CASSYGGLAGFF
d_gene: TRBD1; v_gene: TRBV12-3/TRBV12-4; abundance: NA; j_gene: TRBJ1-6; CDR3nt: TGTGCCAGCAGTCTTCAGGGGGGTAGCTCCTATAATTCACCCCTCCACTTT; CDR3aa: CASSLQGGSSYNSPLHF
d_gene: TRBD1; v_gene: TRBV25-1; abundance: NA; j_gene: TRBJ2-4; CDR3nt: TGTGCCAGCAGTTCGACAGGGTCCAAAAACATTCAGTACTTC; CDR3aa: CASSSTGSKNIQYF
d_gene: TRBD2; v_gene: TRBV7-9; abundance: NA; j_gene: TRBJ2-5; CDR3nt: TGTGCCAGCAGCTCATCCGGGACTAGCGGGACCACCTACAATGAGCAGTACTTC; CDR3aa: CASSSSGTSGTTYNEQYF
d_gene: NA; v_gene: TRBV21-1; abundance: few; j_gene: TRBJ2-3; CDR3nt: TGTGCCAGCAGCAAAGGGGTAGCGCACATCCCCACAGATACGCAGTATTTT; CDR3aa: CASSKGVAHIPTDTQYF
d_gene: TRBD2; v_gene: TRBV12-3/TRBV12-4; abundance: NA; j_gene: TRBJ2-5; CDR3nt: TGTGCCAGCAGTCTAGGGACTAGCGTTGGGTTGGGGGAGACCCAGTACTTC; CDR3aa: CASSLGTSVGLGETQYF
d_gene: NA; v_gene: TRBV4-3; abundance: NA; j_gene: TRBJ2-5; CDR3nt: TGCGCCAGCAGCCAATCCCTGGGGGCGGGGTACGGGCAAGAGACCCAGTACTTC; CDR3aa: CASSQSLGAGYGQETQYF
d_gene: TRBD2; v_gene: TRBV3-1; abundance: NA; j_gene: TRBJ2-7; CDR3nt: TGTGCCAGCAGCCAAGACCGACTAGCGGGTTTAGCCTACGAGCAGTACTTC; CDR3aa: CASSQDRLAGLAYEQYF
d_gene: NA; v_gene: TRBV28; abundance: NA; j_gene: TRBJ2-5; CDR3nt: TGTGCCAGCAGTTTTCAGTTAGGCCAAGAGACCCAGTACTTC; CDR3aa: CASSFQLGQETQYF
d_gene: NA; v_gene: TRBV3-1; abundance: few; j_gene: TRBJ2-7; CDR3nt: TGTGCCAGCAGCCAAGGTAACACCTACGAGCAGTACTTC; CDR3aa: CASSQGNTYEQYF
d_gene: TRBD2; v_gene: TRBV4-2; abundance: NA; j_gene: TRBJ2-1; CDR3nt: TGTGCCAGCAGCCAAGATTGGCCTAGCGGGTCCAATGAGCAGTTCTTC; CDR3aa: CASSQDWPSGSNEQFF
d_gene: NA; v_gene: TRBV4-3; abundance: NA; j_gene: TRBJ2-3; CDR3nt: TGCGCCAGCAGCCAAGATCGTCAAGGTGCGTCGGATACGCAGTATTTT; CDR3aa: CASSQDRQGASDTQYF
d_gene: TRBD2; v_gene: TRBV6-1; abundance: NA; j_gene: TRBJ2-5; CDR3nt: TGTGCCAGGTCTAGCGGAGGGTCCTACAATGAGCAGTACTTC; CDR3aa: CARSSGGSYNEQYF
d_gene: TRBD1; v_gene: TRBV29-1; abundance: few; j_gene: TRBJ2-3; CDR3nt: TGCAGCGTTCGGGGACAGGGCACAGATACGCAGTATTTT; CDR3aa: CSVRGQGTDTQYF
d_gene: TRBD1; v_gene: TRBV6-2/TRBV6-3; abundance: NA; j_gene: TRBJ1-5; CDR3nt: TGTGCCAGCAGACCGGGACAGGGGACCAATCAGCCCCAGCATTTT; CDR3aa: CASRPGQGTNQPQHF
d_gene: NA; v_gene: TRBV11-3; abundance: NA; j_gene: TRBJ1-2; CDR3nt: TGTGCCAGCAGCTTAGTGCGGGTAGCTAACTATGGCTACACCTTC; CDR3aa: CASSLVRVANYGYTF
d_gene: NA; v_gene: TRBV28; abundance: NA; j_gene: TRBJ1-5; CDR3nt: TGTGCCAGCAGTGATTCCGACCTAACTAATCAGCCCCAGCATTTT; CDR3aa: CASSDSDLTNQPQHF
d_gene: NA; v_gene: TRBV9; abundance: NA; j_gene: TRBJ2-3; CDR3nt: TGTGCCAGCAGCGGCCCCTCCCGGGGTCCCACAGATACGCAGTATTTT; CDR3aa: CASSGPSRGPTDTQYF
d_gene: NA; v_gene: TRBV7-2; abundance: NA; j_gene: TRBJ2-5; CDR3nt: TGTGCCAGCAGCTTATTTGGCAGGGGAAGGGAGGAGACCCAGTACTTC; CDR3aa: CASSLFGRGREETQYF
d_gene: TRBD2; v_gene: TRBV7-2; abundance: NA; j_gene: TRBJ2-1; CDR3nt: TGTGCCAGCAGCTTAGCGCCTAGCGGGAGGAGCAATGAGCAGTTCTTC; CDR3aa: CASSLAPSGRSNEQFF
d_gene: NA; v_gene: TRBV7-2; abundance: once; j_gene: TRBJ1-1; CDR3nt: TGTGCCAGCAGCCCTGGGAGGTTGAGCACTGAAGCTTTCTTT; CDR3aa: CASSPGRLSTEAFF
d_gene: NA; v_gene: TRBV29-1; abundance: NA; j_gene: TRBJ1-1; CDR3nt: TGCAGCGTTGATTCGGGGGCAGGTGGGGCGAACACTGAAGCTTTCTTT; CDR3aa: CSVDSGAGGANTEAFF
d_gene: NA; v_gene: TRBV5-1; abundance: once; j_gene: TRBJ2-7; CDR3nt: TGCGCCAGCAAGGGGGAATTCGAGCAGTACTTC; CDR3aa: CASKGEFEQYF
d_gene: NA; v_gene: TRBV6-2/TRBV6-3; abundance: NA; j_gene: TRBJ2-1; CDR3nt: TGTGCCAGCAAGGTGGCTAGCGCTGATCGATACAATGAGCAGTTCTTC; CDR3aa: CASKVASADRYNEQFF
d_gene: TRBD1; v_gene: TRBV18; abundance: NA; j_gene: TRBJ2-5; CDR3nt: TGTGCCAGCTCACCCCCAGGGGCCCGACAGGGAAAGGAGACCCAGTACTTC; CDR3aa: CASSPPGARQGKETQYF
d_gene: NA; v_gene: TRBV11-2; abundance: NA; j_gene: TRBJ2-3; CDR3nt: TGTGCCAGCAGCTTAGACAGGGAAAAAGATACGCAGTATTTT; CDR3aa: CASSLDREKDTQYF
d_gene: TRBD1; v_gene: TRBV7-2; abundance: NA; j_gene: TRBJ1-6; CDR3nt: TGTGCCAGCAAACGGGACAGGGGAGATTCACCCCTCCACTTT; CDR3aa: CASKRDRGDSPLHF
d_gene: TRBD1; v_gene: TRBV12-3/TRBV12-4; abundance: few; j_gene: TRBJ2-5; CDR3nt: TGTGCCAGCAGTTTCGAGACAGGGGGGGAGACCCAGTACTTC; CDR3aa: CASSFETGGETQYF
d_gene: TRBD2; v_gene: TRBV6-2/TRBV6-3; abundance: NA; j_gene: TRBJ2-1; CDR3nt: TGTGCCAGCAGCCTACTAGCGGGAGGGCCGGGTGAGCAGTTCTTC; CDR3aa: CASSLLAGGPGEQFF
d_gene: TRBD2; v_gene: TRBV6-2/TRBV6-3; abundance: NA; j_gene: TRBJ2-7; CDR3nt: TGTGCCAGCACCGGGACTAGCTCCTACGAGCAGTACTTC; CDR3aa: CASTGTSSYEQYF
d_gene: NA; v_gene: TRBV7-2; abundance: NA; j_gene: TRBJ2-5; CDR3nt: TGTGCCAGCAGCTTAGGCTCTAGCGAAGAGACCCAGTACTTC; CDR3aa: CASSLGSSEETQYF
d_gene: TRBD2; v_gene: TRBV20-1; abundance: NA; j_gene: TRBJ2-7; CDR3nt: TGCAGTGCCCCCTCTGCTAGCGGGCGGTACGAGCAGTACTTC; CDR3aa: CSAPSASGRYEQYF
d_gene: TRBD2; v_gene: TRBV7-2; abundance: NA; j_gene: TRBJ2-3; CDR3nt: TGTGCCAGCAGCTCGGTCGGGGGGAACACAGATACGCAGTATTTT; CDR3aa: CASSSVGGNTDTQYF
d_gene: NA; v_gene: TRBV10-1; abundance: few; j_gene: TRBJ2-3; CDR3nt: TGCGCCAGCAGTGATAGGGGACTGCGACGACAGACCCACACAGATACGCAGTATTTT; CDR3aa: CASSDRGLRRQTHTDTQYF
d_gene: TRBD1; v_gene: TRBV12-5; abundance: NA; j_gene: TRBJ2-6; CDR3nt: TGTGCTAGTGGTTTGGAACAGGGGGCTGAGGCCAACGTCCTGACTTTC; CDR3aa: CASGLEQGAEANVLTF
d_gene: NA; v_gene: TRBV11-2; abundance: NA; j_gene: TRBJ2-1; CDR3nt: TGTGCCAGCAGCTTACGCTTCGACGGGGGAGTTGGCGACAATGAGCAGTTCTTC; CDR3aa: CASSLRFDGGVGDNEQFF
d_gene: NA; v_gene: TRBV7-9; abundance: few; j_gene: TRBJ1-2; CDR3nt: TGTGCCAGCAGCTTAGTACAGATGAATGGCTACACCTTC; CDR3aa: CASSLVQMNGYTF
d_gene: NA; v_gene: TRBV12-3/TRBV12-4; abundance: few; j_gene: TRBJ2-7; CDR3nt: TGTGCCAGCAGTTTCGGTGGGTCCAGGTACGAGCAGTACTTC; CDR3aa: CASSFGGSRYEQYF
d_gene: NA; v_gene: TRBV7-8; abundance: NA; j_gene: TRBJ2-5; CDR3nt: TGTGCCAGCAGCTCAGCCCGGGGTTTTAGTCGAGGAAAGAGAGTAGAGACCCAGTACTTC; CDR3aa: CASSSARGFSRGKRVETQYF
d_gene: NA; v_gene: TRBV29-1; abundance: many; j_gene: TRBJ1-2; CDR3nt: TGCAGCGTTGCGTTTAGGGGTTTAACTACGGATGGCTACACCTTC; CDR3aa: CSVAFRGLTTDGYTF
d_gene: TRBD2; v_gene: TRBV4-3; abundance: NA; j_gene: TRBJ2-7; CDR3nt: TGCGCCAGCAGCCAAGATGTCGGGAGGGGGCAGTACTTC; CDR3aa: CASSQDVGRGQYF
d_gene: TRBD1; v_gene: TRBV6-5; abundance: NA; j_gene: TRBJ2-7; CDR3nt: TGTGCCAGCAGAAACCGGGACAGTACCTACGAGCAGTACTTC; CDR3aa: CASRNRDSTYEQYF
d_gene: NA; v_gene: TRBV20-1; abundance: NA; j_gene: TRBJ2-7; CDR3nt: TGCAGTGCTAGTGCCCCGGCGAGGAGCTCCTACGAGCAGTACTTC; CDR3aa: CSASAPARSSYEQYF
d_gene: NA; v_gene: TRBV7-2; abundance: few; j_gene: TRBJ2-7; CDR3nt: TGTGCCAGCAGCTTAGTGCCGCATTCCTACGAGCAGTACTTC; CDR3aa: CASSLVPHSYEQYF
d_gene: NA; v_gene: TRBV7-9; abundance: NA; j_gene: TRBJ1-2; CDR3nt: TGTGCCAGCAGCTCCGGTACAGGGATCTATGGCCACACCTTC; CDR3aa: CASSSGTGIYGHTF
d_gene: TRBD1; v_gene: TRBV11-3; abundance: NA; j_gene: TRBJ2-1; CDR3nt: TGTGCCAGCAGCTTAGGACGGGACAGTTCCTACAATGAGCAGTTCTTC; CDR3aa: CASSLGRDSSYNEQFF
d_gene: TRBD1; v_gene: TRBV7-9; abundance: once; j_gene: TRBJ2-3; CDR3nt: TGTGCCAGCAGCCCTCGACAGGGGGCGCGGACAGATACGCAGTATTTT; CDR3aa: CASSPRQGARTDTQYF
d_gene: NA; v_gene: TRBV4-3; abundance: NA; j_gene: TRBJ1-1; CDR3nt: TGCGCCAGCAGCCAACAGCCCGTGAACACTGAAGCTTTCTTT; CDR3aa: CASSQQPVNTEAFF